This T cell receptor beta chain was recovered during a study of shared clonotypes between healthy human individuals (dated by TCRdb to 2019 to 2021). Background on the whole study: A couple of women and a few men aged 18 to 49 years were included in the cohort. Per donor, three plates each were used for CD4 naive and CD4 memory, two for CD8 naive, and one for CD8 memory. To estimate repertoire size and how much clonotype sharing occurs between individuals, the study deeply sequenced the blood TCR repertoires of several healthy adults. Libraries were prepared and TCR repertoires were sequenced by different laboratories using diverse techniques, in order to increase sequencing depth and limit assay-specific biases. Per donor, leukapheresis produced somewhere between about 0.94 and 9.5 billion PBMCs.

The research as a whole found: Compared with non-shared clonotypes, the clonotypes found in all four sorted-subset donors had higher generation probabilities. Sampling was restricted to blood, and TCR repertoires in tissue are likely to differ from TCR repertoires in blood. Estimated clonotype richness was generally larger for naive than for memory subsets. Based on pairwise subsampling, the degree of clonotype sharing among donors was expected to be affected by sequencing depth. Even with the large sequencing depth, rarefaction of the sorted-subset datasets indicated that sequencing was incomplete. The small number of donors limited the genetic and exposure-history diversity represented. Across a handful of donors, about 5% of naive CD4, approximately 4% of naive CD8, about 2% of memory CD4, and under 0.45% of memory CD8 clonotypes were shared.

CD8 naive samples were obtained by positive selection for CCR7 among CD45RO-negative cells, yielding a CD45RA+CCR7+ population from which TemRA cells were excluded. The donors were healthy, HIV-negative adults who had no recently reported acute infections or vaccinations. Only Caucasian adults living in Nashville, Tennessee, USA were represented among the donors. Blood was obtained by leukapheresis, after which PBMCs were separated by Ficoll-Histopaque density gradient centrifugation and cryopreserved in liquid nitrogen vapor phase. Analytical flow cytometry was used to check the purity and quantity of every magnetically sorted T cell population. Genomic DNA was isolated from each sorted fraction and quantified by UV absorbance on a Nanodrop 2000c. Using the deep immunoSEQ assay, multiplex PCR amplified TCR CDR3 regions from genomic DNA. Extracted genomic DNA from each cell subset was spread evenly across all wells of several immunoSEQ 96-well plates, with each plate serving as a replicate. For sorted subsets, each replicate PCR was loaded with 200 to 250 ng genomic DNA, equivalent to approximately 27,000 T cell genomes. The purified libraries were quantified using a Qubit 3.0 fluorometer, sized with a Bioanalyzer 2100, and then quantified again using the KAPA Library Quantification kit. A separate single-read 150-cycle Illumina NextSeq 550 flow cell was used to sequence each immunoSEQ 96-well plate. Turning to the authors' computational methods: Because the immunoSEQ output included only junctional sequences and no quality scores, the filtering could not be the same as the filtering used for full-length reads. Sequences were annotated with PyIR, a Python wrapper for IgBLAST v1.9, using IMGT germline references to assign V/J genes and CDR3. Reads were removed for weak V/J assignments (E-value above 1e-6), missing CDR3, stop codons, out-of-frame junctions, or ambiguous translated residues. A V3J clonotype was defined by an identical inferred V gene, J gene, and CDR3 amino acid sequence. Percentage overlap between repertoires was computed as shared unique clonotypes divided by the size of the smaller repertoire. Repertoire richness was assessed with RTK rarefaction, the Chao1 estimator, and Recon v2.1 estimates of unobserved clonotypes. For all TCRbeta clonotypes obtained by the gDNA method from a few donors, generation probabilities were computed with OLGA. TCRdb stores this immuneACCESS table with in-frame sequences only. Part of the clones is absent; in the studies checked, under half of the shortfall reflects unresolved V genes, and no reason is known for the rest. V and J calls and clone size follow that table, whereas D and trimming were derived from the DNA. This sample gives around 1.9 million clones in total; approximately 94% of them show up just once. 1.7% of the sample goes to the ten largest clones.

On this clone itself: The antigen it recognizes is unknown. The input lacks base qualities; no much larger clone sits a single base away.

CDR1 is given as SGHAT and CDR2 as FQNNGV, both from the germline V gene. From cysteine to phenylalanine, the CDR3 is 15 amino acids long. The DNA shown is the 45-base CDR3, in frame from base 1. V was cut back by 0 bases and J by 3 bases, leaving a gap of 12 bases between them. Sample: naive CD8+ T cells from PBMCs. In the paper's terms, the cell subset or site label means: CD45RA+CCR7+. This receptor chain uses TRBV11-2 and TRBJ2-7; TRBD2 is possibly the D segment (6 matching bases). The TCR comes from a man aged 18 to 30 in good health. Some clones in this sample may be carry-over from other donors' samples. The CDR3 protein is CASSLDSAGLYEQYF. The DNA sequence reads TGTGCCAGCAGCTTAGATTCGGCGGGACTCTACGAGCAGTACTTC.